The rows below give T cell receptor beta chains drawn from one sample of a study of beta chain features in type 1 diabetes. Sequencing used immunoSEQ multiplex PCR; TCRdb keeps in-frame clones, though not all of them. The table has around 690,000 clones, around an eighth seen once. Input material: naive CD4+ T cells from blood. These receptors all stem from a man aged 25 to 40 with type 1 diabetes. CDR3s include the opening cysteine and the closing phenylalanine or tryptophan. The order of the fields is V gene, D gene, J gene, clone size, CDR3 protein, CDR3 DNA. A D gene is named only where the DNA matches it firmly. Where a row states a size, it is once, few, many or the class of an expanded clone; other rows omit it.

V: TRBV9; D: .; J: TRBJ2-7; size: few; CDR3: CASSVSVGEQYF; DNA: TGTGCCAGCAGCGTTTCTGTAGGCGAGCAGTACTTC
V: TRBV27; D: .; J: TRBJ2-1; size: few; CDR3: CASSRTAHSYNEQFF; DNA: TGTGCCAGCAGTCGGACAGCACACTCCTACAATGAGCAGTTCTTC
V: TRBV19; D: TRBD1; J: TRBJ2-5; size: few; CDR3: CASSTSTGRRTQYF; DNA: TGTGCCAGTAGTACCTCGACAGGGCGAAGGACCCAGTACTTC
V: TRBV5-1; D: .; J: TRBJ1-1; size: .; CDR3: CASSLGPGVNTEAFF; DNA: TGCGCCAGCAGCTTGGGTCCGGGCGTGAACACTGAAGCTTTCTTT
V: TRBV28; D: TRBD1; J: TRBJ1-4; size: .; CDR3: CASRGRDREKLFF; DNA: TGTGCCAGCAGGGGCCGGGACAGGGAAAAACTGTTTTTT
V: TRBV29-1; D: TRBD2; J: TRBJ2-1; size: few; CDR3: CSVLRGGRDEQFF; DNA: TGCAGCGTACTCCGGGGGGGCCGGGATGAGCAGTTCTTC
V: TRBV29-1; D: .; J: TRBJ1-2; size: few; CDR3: CSVSGNYGYTF; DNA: TGCAGCGTTTCAGGGAACTATGGCTACACCTTC
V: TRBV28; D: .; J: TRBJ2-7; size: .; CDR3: CASSLGGTLSYEQYF; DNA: TGTGCCAGCAGTTTAGGGGGGACTCTATCCTACGAGCAGTACTTC
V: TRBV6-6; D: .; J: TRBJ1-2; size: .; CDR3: CASSYSVAGGGGYTF; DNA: TGTGCCAGCAGTTACTCGGTGGCGGGAGGGGGTGGCTACACCTTC
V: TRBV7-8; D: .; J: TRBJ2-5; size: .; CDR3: CASRPPSTTQYF; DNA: TGTGCCAGCAGACCCCCAAGTACGACCCAGTACTTC
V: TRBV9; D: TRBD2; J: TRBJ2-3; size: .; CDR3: CASSSGLVSADTQYF; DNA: TGTGCCAGCAGCTCTGGACTAGTTAGCGCAGATACGCAGTATTTT
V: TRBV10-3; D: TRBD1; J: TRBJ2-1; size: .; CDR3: CAITQTGGTYNEQFF; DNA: TGTGCCATCACCCAGACAGGGGGGACCTACAATGAGCAGTTCTTC
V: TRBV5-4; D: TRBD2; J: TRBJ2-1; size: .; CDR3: CASSLGLAGVEQFF; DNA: TGTGCCAGCAGCCTGGGACTAGCGGGGGTCGAGCAGTTCTTC
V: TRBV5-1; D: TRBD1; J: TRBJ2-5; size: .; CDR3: CASSSGTEQETQYF; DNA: TGCGCCAGCAGCTCCGGGACAGAACAAGAGACCCAGTACTTC
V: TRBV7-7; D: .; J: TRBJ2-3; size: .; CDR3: CASSFEQGNTQYF; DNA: TGTGCTAGCAGCTTCGAACAGGGAAATACGCAGTATTTT
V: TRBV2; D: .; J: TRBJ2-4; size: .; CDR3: CASSNRENIQYF; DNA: TGTGCCAGCAGTAACAGGGAAAACATTCAGTACTTC
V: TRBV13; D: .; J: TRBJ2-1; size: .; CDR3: CASSSAGDSSSYNEQFF; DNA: TGTGCCAGCAGCTCAGCGGGTGACAGTAGCTCCTACAATGAGCAGTTCTTC
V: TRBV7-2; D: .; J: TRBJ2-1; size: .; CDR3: CASSFAKPEQFF; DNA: TGTGCCAGCAGCTTCGCCAAACCTGAGCAGTTCTTC
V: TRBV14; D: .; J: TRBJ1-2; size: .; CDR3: CASSLGANYGYTF; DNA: TGTGCCAGCAGCCTAGGTGCTAACTATGGCTACACCTTC
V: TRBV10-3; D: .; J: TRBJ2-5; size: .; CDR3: CATGTTGGETQYF; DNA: TGTGCCACCGGTACAACAGGTGGAGAGACCCAGTACTTC
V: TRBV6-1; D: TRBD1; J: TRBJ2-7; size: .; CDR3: CASSARDSYYEQYF; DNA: TGTGCCAGCAGTGCTAGGGACAGCTACTACGAGCAGTACTTC
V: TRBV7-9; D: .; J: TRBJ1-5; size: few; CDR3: CASSLTPSTGYSNQPQHF; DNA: TGTGCCAGCAGCCTTACACCCTCGACAGGCTATAGCAATCAGCCCCAGCATTTT
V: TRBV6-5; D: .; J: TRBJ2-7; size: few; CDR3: CASSYSIRYEQYF; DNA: TGTGCCAGCAGTTACTCGATCCGATACGAGCAGTACTTC
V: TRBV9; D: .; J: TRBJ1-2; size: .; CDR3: CASSSRQAVNYGYTF; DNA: TGTGCCAGCAGCTCCCGACAGGCGGTTAACTATGGCTACACCTTC
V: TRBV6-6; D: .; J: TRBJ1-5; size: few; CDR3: CASTERWQASNQPQHF; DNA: TGTGCCAGCACCGAACGGTGGCAGGCAAGCAATCAGCCCCAGCATTTT
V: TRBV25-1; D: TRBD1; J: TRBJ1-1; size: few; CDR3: CASSAMGTGQTLEAFF; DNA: TGTGCCAGCAGTGCGATGGGAACGGGACAGACCTTAGAAGCTTTCTTT
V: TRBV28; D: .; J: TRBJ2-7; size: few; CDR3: CASSSGDSPGEQYF; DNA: TGTGCCAGCAGTTCCGGGGACTCCCCGGGGGAGCAGTACTTC
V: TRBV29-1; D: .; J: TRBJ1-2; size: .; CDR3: CSVEDRPWLVGGDYGYTF; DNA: TGCAGCGTTGAAGATCGTCCATGGCTGGTGGGGGGAGACTATGGCTACACCTTC
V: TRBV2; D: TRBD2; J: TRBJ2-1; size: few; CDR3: CASSVQGGGAGEQFF; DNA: TGTGCCAGCAGTGTACAGGGCGGGGGGGCAGGTGAGCAGTTCTTC
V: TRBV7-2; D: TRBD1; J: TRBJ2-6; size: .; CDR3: CASSLSGTALSGANVLTF; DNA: TGTGCCAGCAGCTTATCAGGGACAGCCCTCTCTGGGGCCAACGTCCTGACTTTC
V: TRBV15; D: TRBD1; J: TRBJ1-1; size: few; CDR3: CATSRATGEAEAFF; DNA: TGTGCCACCAGCAGAGCTACAGGGGAGGCTGAAGCTTTCTTT
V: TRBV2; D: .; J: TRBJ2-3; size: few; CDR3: CASSEGQALTDTQYF; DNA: TGTGCCAGCAGTGAAGGACAGGCCCTCACAGATACGCAGTATTTT
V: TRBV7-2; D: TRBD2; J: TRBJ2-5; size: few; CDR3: CASSFGAGGHETQYF; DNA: TGTGCCAGCAGCTTCGGAGCGGGGGGGCATGAGACCCAGTACTTC
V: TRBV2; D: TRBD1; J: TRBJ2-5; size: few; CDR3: CASSQRTGEETQYF; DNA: TGTGCCAGCAGTCAAAGGACAGGGGAAGAGACCCAGTACTTC
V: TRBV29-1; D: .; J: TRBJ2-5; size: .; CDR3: CSVAQGITETQYF; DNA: TGCAGCGTGGCGCAGGGGATAACAGAGACCCAGTACTTC
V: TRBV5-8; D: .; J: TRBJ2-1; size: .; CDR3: CASSPSGRAFYNEQFF; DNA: TGTGCCAGCAGCCCGTCAGGACGGGCCTTCTACAATGAGCAGTTCTTC
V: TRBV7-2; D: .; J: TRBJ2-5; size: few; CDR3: CASSLPQETQYF; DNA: TGTGCCAGCAGCTTACCGCAAGAGACCCAGTACTTC
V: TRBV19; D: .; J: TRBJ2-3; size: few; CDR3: CASSPSADTDTQYF; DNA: TGTGCCAGTAGTCCGTCGGCAGACACAGATACGCAGTATTTT
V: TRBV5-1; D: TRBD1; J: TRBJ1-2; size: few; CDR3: CASSWTGEDYGYTF; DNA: TGCGCCAGCAGCTGGACAGGGGAAGACTATGGCTACACCTTC
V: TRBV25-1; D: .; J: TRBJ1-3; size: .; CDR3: CASSPGQHNSGNTIYF; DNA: TGTGCCAGCAGTCCCGGACAGCACAACTCTGGAAACACCATATATTTT
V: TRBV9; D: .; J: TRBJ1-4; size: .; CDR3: CASSPQGFNEKLFF; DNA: TGTGCCAGCAGCCCCCAGGGTTTTAATGAAAAACTGTTTTTT
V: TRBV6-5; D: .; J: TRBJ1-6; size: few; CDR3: CATQTLQGDSPLHF; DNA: TGTGCCACCCAGACCCTCCAGGGTGATTCACCCCTCCACTTT
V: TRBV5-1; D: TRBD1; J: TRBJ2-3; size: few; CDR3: CASSLGLDRAGTDTQYF; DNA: TGCGCCAGCAGCTTGGGATTGGACAGGGCAGGCACAGATACGCAGTATTTT
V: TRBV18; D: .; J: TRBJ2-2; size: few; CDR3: CASSPKDRTPTGELFF; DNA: TGTGCCAGCTCACCTAAAGACAGGACCCCTACCGGGGAGCTGTTTTTT
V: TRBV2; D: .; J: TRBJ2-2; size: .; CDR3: CASSVSASNTGELFF; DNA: TGTGCCAGCAGTGTATCGGCATCGAACACCGGGGAGCTGTTTTTT